The T cell receptor beta chain under discussion was sequenced for a study of blood T cell repertoires in COVID-19. Overall study context: There were acute and convalescent COVID-19 samples, and they came from the United States, Italy and Spain.

Germline trimming cut 2 bases from V and 11 bases from J; bases unmatched to any gene: 9. The length of the CDR3 is 15 residues. CDR1 is LNHNV and CDR2 is YYDKDF in the germline V gene (reference sequence). Per the original methods: Nucleated cell number was recorded as an estimate derived from reference gene primer amplification. This table comes from immunoSEQ multiplex PCR, and its TCRdb copy is limited to in-frame clones, with some not included. The V and J calls and clone size come from that table; D and trimming were worked out from the DNA. The table has hundreds of thousands of clones, 90% to 95% seen once; the top ten hold less than 3.5%.

Sequenced material: peripheral blood. V usage is TRBV15 and J usage is TRBJ2-1, with 10 bases lining up with TRBD1. This clonotype originated in a woman aged 18 to 35 who had recovered from COVID-19. The CDR3: CATSRPTGGSGKQFF. CDR3 bases: TGTGCCACCAGCAGACCGACAGGGGGCTCCGGGAAGCAGTTCTTC.